The rows below give T cell receptor beta chains drawn from one sample of a study of prognosis after radiotherapy for stage I lung cancer. TCRdb re-analysed the multiplex PCR reads in MiXCR, keeping a single row per CDR3 protein. The sample lists fewer than 40,000 distinct CDR3 sequences, around 30% occurring once. Sample: PBMCs, taken before or after stereotactic body radiation therapy (not recorded which). These receptors came from a donor of 50 years or more with non-small cell lung cancer. The CDR3 runs from the conserved cysteine through the conserved F or W. The D gene is left open where the match is weak. Only some rows state a clone size, as once, few, many or a class for expanded clones.

D gene: NA
J gene: TRBJ2-7
V gene: TRBV6-2/TRBV6-3
clone size: many
CDR3 DNA: TGTGCCAGCAGGAAGGACTTAGCCGGATACGAGCAGTACTTC
CDR3 protein: CASRKDLAGYEQYF

D gene: NA
J gene: TRBJ2-3
V gene: TRBV7-8
clone size: many
CDR3 DNA: TGTGCCAGCAGCTTGTTACAGACAATCACAGATACGCAGTATTTT
CDR3 protein: CASSLLQTITDTQYF

D gene: NA
J gene: TRBJ1-2
V gene: TRBV30
clone size: many
CDR3 DNA: TGTGCCTGGCAACAGGGCCGAGGGTATGGCTACACCTTC
CDR3 protein: CAWQQGRGYGYTF

D gene: TRBD1
J gene: TRBJ1-4
V gene: TRBV6-1
clone size: NA
CDR3 DNA: TGTGCCAGCCGCTCCGAACCGGGACAGACTAATGAAAAACTGTTTTTT
CDR3 protein: CASRSEPGQTNEKLFF

D gene: NA
J gene: TRBJ2-1
V gene: TRBV7-9
clone size: many
CDR3 DNA: TGTGCCAGCAGCTTAGTAGGAGAAAATGAGCAGTTCTTC
CDR3 protein: CASSLVGENEQFF

D gene: TRBD1
J gene: TRBJ1-5
V gene: TRBV2
clone size: many
CDR3 DNA: TGTGCCAGCTCTTGGGGACAGGTCGGGAATCAGCCCCAGCATTTT
CDR3 protein: CASSWGQVGNQPQHF

D gene: TRBD1
J gene: TRBJ1-1
V gene: TRBV2
clone size: many
CDR3 DNA: TGTGCCAGCAGTGAAGAGGCCAGGGGGTTATCTGAAGCTTTCTTT
CDR3 protein: CASSEEARGLSEAFF

D gene: NA
J gene: TRBJ2-2
V gene: TRBV6-1
clone size: few
CDR3 DNA: TGTGCCAGCACCAAGACTAGTGCGACCGGGGAGCTGTTTTTT
CDR3 protein: CASTKTSATGELFF

D gene: NA
J gene: TRBJ1-6
V gene: TRBV6-2/TRBV6-3
clone size: NA
CDR3 DNA: TGTGCCAGCAGTAGGACAATTTCTTTAAGTTCACCCCTCCACTTT
CDR3 protein: CASSRTISLSSPLHF

D gene: NA
J gene: TRBJ1-2
V gene: TRBV2
clone size: many
CDR3 DNA: TGTGCCACGACTCAGGAGAGGGGTCACGGCTACACCTTC
CDR3 protein: CATTQERGHGYTF

D gene: NA
J gene: TRBJ1-1
V gene: TRBV5-5
clone size: many
CDR3 DNA: TGTGCCAGCAGCTTGGGTTTCGAGAACACTGAAGCTTTCTTT
CDR3 protein: CASSLGFENTEAFF

D gene: NA
J gene: TRBJ2-3
V gene: TRBV5-6
clone size: many
CDR3 DNA: TGTGCCAGCAGGGGGAACGGGGGCCTCAGCACAGATACGCAGTATTTT
CDR3 protein: CASRGNGGLSTDTQYF

D gene: NA
J gene: TRBJ2-1
V gene: TRBV5-8
clone size: many
CDR3 DNA: TGTGCCAGCAGCTCCCAACCTAACAGCCCAGGTCGGTTCTTC
CDR3 protein: CASSSQPNSPGRFF

D gene: NA
J gene: TRBJ2-2
V gene: TRBV2
clone size: NA
CDR3 DNA: TGTGCCAGCAGCGGATTAGCGGATTACACCGGGGAGCTGTTTTTT
CDR3 protein: CASSGLADYTGELFF

D gene: TRBD1
J gene: TRBJ2-2
V gene: TRBV11-1
clone size: many
CDR3 DNA: TGTGCCAGCAGCCCAGGGACAGGGTTAAGCGGGGAGCTGTTTTTT
CDR3 protein: CASSPGTGLSGELFF

D gene: NA
J gene: TRBJ1-1
V gene: TRBV20-1
clone size: NA
CDR3 DNA: TGCAGTGCTAGAGATAGGCCCTACGAGCAGTACTTT
CDR3 protein: CSARDRPYEQYF

D gene: NA
J gene: TRBJ2-3
V gene: TRBV10-2
clone size: many
CDR3 DNA: TGCGCCAGCAGTGGGGACTCATTCACAGATACGCAGTATTTT
CDR3 protein: CASSGDSFTDTQYF

D gene: NA
J gene: TRBJ2-2
V gene: TRBV6-2/TRBV6-3
clone size: many
CDR3 DNA: TGTGCCAGCGGCCAACGCAGGCCCGGGGAGCTGTTTTTT
CDR3 protein: CASGQRRPGELFF

D gene: TRBD1
J gene: TRBJ2-7
V gene: TRBV5-6
clone size: many
CDR3 DNA: TGTGCCAGCAGCCCTATGGACAGGGACGAGCAGTACTTC
CDR3 protein: CASSPMDRDEQYF

D gene: NA
J gene: TRBJ2-7
V gene: TRBV5-4
clone size: many
CDR3 DNA: TGTGCCAGCAGCACACGGGACAACTCCTACGAGCAGTACTTC
CDR3 protein: CASSTRDNSYEQYF

D gene: NA
J gene: TRBJ1-6
V gene: TRBV6-2/TRBV6-3
clone size: NA
CDR3 DNA: TGTGCCAGCAGTTGGCCGAAAGGGCATGCACCCCTCCACTTT
CDR3 protein: CASSWPKGHAPLHF

D gene: TRBD1
J gene: TRBJ2-2
V gene: TRBV7-8
clone size: NA
CDR3 DNA: TGTGCCAGTAAGGGGACAGGGGCCGTGGATCTGTTTTTT
CDR3 protein: CASKGTGAVDLFF

D gene: NA
J gene: TRBJ2-2
V gene: TRBV5-1
clone size: many
CDR3 DNA: TGCGCCAGCAGCTTGGCTGCCGGAGCGAACACCGGGGAGCTGTTTTTT
CDR3 protein: CASSLAAGANTGELFF

D gene: NA
J gene: TRBJ2-1
V gene: TRBV5-1
clone size: NA
CDR3 DNA: TGCGCCAGCAGCTTGGACAGCCAGTACAATGAGCAGTTCTTC
CDR3 protein: CASSLDSQYNEQFF

D gene: NA
J gene: TRBJ2-7
V gene: TRBV13
clone size: many
CDR3 DNA: TGTGCCAGCAGGGGAAGGGACGAGCAGTACTTC
CDR3 protein: CASRGRDEQYF

D gene: NA
J gene: TRBJ1-2
V gene: TRBV30
clone size: many
CDR3 DNA: TGTGCCTGGAGTGTAGGCAGGGTCGGTGGCTACACCTTC
CDR3 protein: CAWSVGRVGGYTF

D gene: TRBD1
J gene: TRBJ1-2
V gene: TRBV12-3/TRBV12-4
clone size: many
CDR3 DNA: TGTGCCAGCAGTAAGGACAGGGCCTATGGCTACACCTTC
CDR3 protein: CASSKDRAYGYTF

D gene: NA
J gene: TRBJ1-1
V gene: TRBV30
clone size: NA
CDR3 DNA: TGTGCCTGGAGTGTACTGGGGGTATACGCTGAAGCTTTCTTT
CDR3 protein: CAWSVLGVYAEAFF

D gene: NA
J gene: TRBJ1-2
V gene: TRBV6-1
clone size: NA
CDR3 DNA: TGTGCCAGCAGTCCTCCAAGGACATCCCGATATGGCTACACCTTC
CDR3 protein: CASSPPRTSRYGYTF

D gene: NA
J gene: TRBJ2-2
V gene: TRBV6-2/TRBV6-3
clone size: NA
CDR3 DNA: TGTGTCAGCAGGGACATGGGATGGAACACCGGGGAGCTGTTTTTT
CDR3 protein: CVSRDMGWNTGELFF

D gene: NA
J gene: TRBJ2-5
V gene: TRBV5-1
clone size: many
CDR3 DNA: TGCGCCAGCATCCTGGAGCCCGGCCCGTTAGAGACCCAGTACTTC
CDR3 protein: CASILEPGPLETQYF